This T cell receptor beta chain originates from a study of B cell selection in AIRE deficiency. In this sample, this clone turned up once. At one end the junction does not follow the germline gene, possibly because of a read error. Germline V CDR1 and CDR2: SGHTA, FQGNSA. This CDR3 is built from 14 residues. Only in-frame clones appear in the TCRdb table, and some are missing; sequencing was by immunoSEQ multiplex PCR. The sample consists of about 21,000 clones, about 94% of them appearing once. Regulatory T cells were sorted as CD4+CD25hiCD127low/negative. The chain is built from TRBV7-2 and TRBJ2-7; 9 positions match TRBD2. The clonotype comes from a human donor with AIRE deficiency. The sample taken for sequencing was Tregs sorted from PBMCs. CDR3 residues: CASSIAGVFYEQYF. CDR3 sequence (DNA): TGTGCCAGCAGCATAGCGGGAGTTTTCTACGAGCAGTACTTC.